This TCR beta chain was captured by sequencing in a study of blood T cell repertoires in COVID-19. Assay used: immunoSEQ multiplex PCR; TCRdb lists only in-frame clones, some missing. The repertoire includes hundreds of thousands of clones, about 89% of them detected once, and around 6% sits in the top ten. The CDR3 length is 14 residues. Germline CDR1 reads SGHTS; CDR2 reads YDEGEE. With 1 base removed from V and 7 bases from J, the gap between germline ends came to 12 bases. This receptor was identified in a woman between 50 and 59 years old with COVID-19, enrolled during active disease. V and J are TRBV5-8 and TRBJ1-5; D perhaps matches TRBD1 (6 bases). Sequenced input: peripheral blood. The CDR3 is CASSLYRGGQPQHF. The CDR3 DNA sequence: TGTGCCAGCAGCTTGTATCGTGGGGGCCAGCCCCAGCATTTT. Full variable domain (outside the CDR3, taken from reference TRBV5-8 and TRBJ1-5): EAGVTQSPTHLIKTRGQQATLRCSPISGHTSVYWYQQALGLGLQFLLWYDEGEERNRGNFPPRFSGRQFPNYSSELNVNALELEDSALYLCASSLYRGGQPQHFGDGTRLSIL.